What follows is one T cell receptor (beta chain) and its context. No antigen is known for it. This sample was included in a study of cytomegalovirus exposure and HLA in healthy donors. Study details: Approximately 180 million T cells yielded 117 million unique TCR beta sequences in earlier analysis.

The CDR3 totals 15 residues. Germline V gives CDR1 SGHTS, CDR2 YDEGEE. The V gene lost 3 bases and the J gene lost 5 bases, with 12 bases spanning the gap. The study sampled nominally healthy donors, though unrecorded immune exposures were likely. A multiplex PCR was run with 60 Vbeta primers and 13 Jbeta primers. The method was immunoSEQ multiplex PCR; TCRdb's version includes in-frame clones alone and lacks a portion of them. The profile shows 91,000 or so clones, roughly 72% of them singletons. Points from the study as a whole: Clonal expansion, a later analysis showed, was greater in HLA-associated TCR beta chains than in equally common others. Reports described diagnosis of cytomegalovirus status by the classifier as highly specific and sensitive.

The receptor comes from a man under 40 in good health and CMV-seropositive. The sequenced sample consisted of PBMCs. The chain combines TRBV5-8 with TRBJ2-6; a possible D gene is TRBD1 (5 bases). The CDR3 DNA is TGTGCCAGCAGCTCAGCAGGGCAGTGGGCCAACGTCCTGACTTTC. The encoded protein is CASSSAGQWANVLTF. Drawing the rest from reference TRBV5-8 and TRBJ2-6, the complete variable domain is EAGVTQSPTHLIKTRGQQATLRCSPISGHTSVYWYQQALGLGLQFLLWYDEGEERNRGNFPPRFSGRQFPNYSSELNVNALELEDSALYLCASSSAGQWANVLTFGAGSRLTVL.